These T cell receptor beta chains were read from a single sample in a study of cytomegalovirus exposure and HLA in healthy donors. Libraries were prepared by immunoSEQ multiplex PCR; TCRdb keeps only in-frame clonotypes and omits some of them. The sample has some 180,000 clones; approximately 82% are singletons. The sample comprised PBMCs. All receptors come from a man aged 35 to 55 in good health and CMV-seropositive. Each CDR3 is given with its conserved first and last residue. The order of the fields is D gene, J gene, V gene, clone size, CDR3 protein, CDR3 DNA. A D gene is named only where the DNA matches it firmly. Clone size is given for some rows only: seen once, a few or many times, or a class if the clone is expanded.

TRBD2 | TRBJ2-1 | TRBV7-2 | NA | CASSEGLAGNGEQFF | TGTGCCAGCAGCGAAGGACTAGCGGGGAATGGTGAGCAGTTCTTC
NA | TRBJ2-7 | TRBV11-1 | NA | CASSMTRTDQYF | TGTGCCAGCAGCATGACCCGGACAGACCAGTACTTC
TRBD1 | TRBJ2-4 | TRBV5-4 | NA | CASSWGQGGDIQYF | TGTGCCAGCAGCTGGGGACAGGGGGGGGACATTCAGTACTTC
TRBD1 | TRBJ1-1 | TRBV5-1 | NA | CASSLDRDPAFF | TGCGCCAGCAGCCTAGACAGGGACCCTGCTTTCTTT
TRBD1 | TRBJ2-7 | TRBV29-1 | NA | CSTQTGGAYEQYF | TGCAGCACCCAGACAGGGGGGGCGTACGAGCAGTACTTC
NA | TRBJ2-2 | TRBV7-2 | NA | CASRPGTNTGELFF | TGTGCCAGCAGACCCGGGACAAACACCGGGGAGCTGTTTTTT
NA | TRBJ1-2 | TRBV29-1 | NA | CSVAPGGFF | TGCAGCGTTGCCCCGGGGGGGTTCTTC
TRBD1 | TRBJ2-1 | TRBV5-1 | NA | CASGKTGQSSYNEQFF | TGCGCCAGCGGGAAAACGGGACAGAGCTCCTACAATGAGCAGTTCTTC
NA | TRBJ2-1 | TRBV9 | NA | CASSVVQRGNEQFF | TGTGCCAGCAGCGTAGTACAGCGAGGGAATGAGCAGTTCTTC
NA | TRBJ1-1 | TRBV19 | NA | CASSIAGTTEAFF | TGTGCCAGTAGTATCGCCGGTACCACTGAAGCTTTCTTT
TRBD1 | TRBJ2-2 | TRBV28 | NA | CASSPSTGQGGFGELFF | TGTGCCAGCAGCCCCTCCACGGGACAGGGAGGTTTCGGGGAGCTGTTTTTT
NA | TRBJ2-2 | TRBV29-1 | NA | CSVAPRGGANTGELFF | TGCAGCGTTGCTCCTAGGGGTGGGGCCAACACCGGGGAGCTGTTTTTT
NA | TRBJ2-7 | TRBV5-1 | NA | CASSLAFERHEQYF | TGCGCCAGCAGCTTGGCCTTCGAGCGCCACGAGCAGTACTTC
NA | TRBJ2-1 | TRBV5-4 | NA | CASSLGGAPPYNEQFF | TGTGCCAGCAGCTTGGGTGGAGCCCCCCCCTACAATGAGCAGTTCTTC
TRBD1 | TRBJ2-7 | TRBV2 | NA | CASSPDRGVQQYF | TGTGCCAGCAGCCCAGACAGGGGTGTTCAGCAGTACTTC
NA | TRBJ2-2 | TRBV28 | NA | CASSLSPLATGELFF | TGTGCCAGCAGTTTATCCCCTCTAGCGACCGGGGAGCTGTTTTTT
NA | TRBJ2-3 | TRBV10-1 | NA | CASSLRGKGADTQYF | TGCGCCAGCAGCCTCAGGGGCAAAGGAGCAGATACGCAGTATTTT
NA | TRBJ1-4 | TRBV6-5 | NA | CASSYVQGFLGEKLFF | TGTGCCAGCAGTTACGTCCAGGGCTTCCTTGGGGAAAAACTGTTTTTT
NA | TRBJ2-7 | TRBV9 | NA | CASSVSGFNLDEQYF | TGTGCCAGCAGCGTATCAGGGTTTAATCTGGACGAGCAGTACTTC
NA | TRBJ1-3 | TRBV19 | once | CASTGGAGGNTIYF | TGTGCCAGTACGGGGGGGGCTGGAGGAAACACCATATATTTT
TRBD2 | TRBJ2-3 | TRBV6-4 | NA | CASSPRRAGEDTQYF | TGTGCCAGCAGTCCTCGCAGGGCGGGAGAGGATACGCAGTATTTT
NA | TRBJ1-1 | TRBV7-2 | NA | CASSPRVNTEAFF | TGTGCCAGCAGCCCGCGGGTGAACACTGAAGCTTTCTTT